This T cell receptor (beta chain) came from a study of blood T cell repertoires in COVID-19. Overall study: Researchers got acute and convalescent COVID-19 samples from the United States, Italy and Spain.

Participants, roughly 18 to 90 years old, spanned about two dozen US areas. V lost 5 bases and J lost 3; bases outside the gene matches: 7. The germline gives CDR1 LNHDA, CDR2 SQIVND (reference sequence). The CDR3 has 15 residues. Authors' data handling: Estimates of nucleated cell counts were drawn from the amplification of reference gene primers. Using immunoSEQ multiplex PCR, the repertoire was profiled, and TCRdb retains in-frame clones only, with some absent. The V and J calls and the clone size are those of that table, but D and trimming were determined from the DNA. The table records around 200,000 clones, 80% to 90% of them present only once.

The chain combines TRBV19 with TRBJ2-1; 7 nucleotides line up with TRBD2. Source material: PBMCs or T cells enriched from blood (not recorded which). This TCR derives from a woman aged 40 to 55 with acute COVID-19. CDR3 bases: TGTGCCAGTAGTCCTCTGACTAGCAGCTACAATGAGCAGTTCTTC. This encodes CASSPLTSSYNEQFF.